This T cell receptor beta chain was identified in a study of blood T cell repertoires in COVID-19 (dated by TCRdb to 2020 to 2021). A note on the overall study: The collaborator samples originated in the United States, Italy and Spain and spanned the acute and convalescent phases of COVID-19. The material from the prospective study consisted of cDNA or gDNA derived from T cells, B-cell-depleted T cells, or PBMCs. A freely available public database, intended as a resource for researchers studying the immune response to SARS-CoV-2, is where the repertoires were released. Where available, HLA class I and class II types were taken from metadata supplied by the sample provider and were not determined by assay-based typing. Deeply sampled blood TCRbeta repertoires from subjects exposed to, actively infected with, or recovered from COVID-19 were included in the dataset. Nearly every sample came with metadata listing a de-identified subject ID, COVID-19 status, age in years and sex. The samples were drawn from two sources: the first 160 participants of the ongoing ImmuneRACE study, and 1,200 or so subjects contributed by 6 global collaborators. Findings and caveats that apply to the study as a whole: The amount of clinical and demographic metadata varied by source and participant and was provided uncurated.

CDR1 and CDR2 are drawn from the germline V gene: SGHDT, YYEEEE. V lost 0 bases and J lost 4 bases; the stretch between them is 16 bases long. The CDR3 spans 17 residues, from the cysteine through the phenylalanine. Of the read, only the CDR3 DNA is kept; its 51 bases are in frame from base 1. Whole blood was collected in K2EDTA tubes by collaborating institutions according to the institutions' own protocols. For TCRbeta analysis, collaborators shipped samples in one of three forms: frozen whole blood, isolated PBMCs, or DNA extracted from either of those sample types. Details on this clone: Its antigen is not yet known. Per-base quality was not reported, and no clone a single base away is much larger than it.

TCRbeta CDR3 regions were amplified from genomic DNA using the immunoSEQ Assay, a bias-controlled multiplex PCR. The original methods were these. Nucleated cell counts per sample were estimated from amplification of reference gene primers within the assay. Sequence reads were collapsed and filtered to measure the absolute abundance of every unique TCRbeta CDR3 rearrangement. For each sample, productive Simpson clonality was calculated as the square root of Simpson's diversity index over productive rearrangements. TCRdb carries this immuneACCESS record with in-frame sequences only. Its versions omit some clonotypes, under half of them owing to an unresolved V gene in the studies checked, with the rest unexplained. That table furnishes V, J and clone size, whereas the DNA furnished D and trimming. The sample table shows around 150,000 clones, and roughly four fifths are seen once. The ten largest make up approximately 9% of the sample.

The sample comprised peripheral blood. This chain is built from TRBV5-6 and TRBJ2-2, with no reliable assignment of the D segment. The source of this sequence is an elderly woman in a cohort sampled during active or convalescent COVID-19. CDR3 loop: CASSLVFGPGSTGELFF. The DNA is TGTGCCAGCAGCTTGGTGTTTGGTCCAGGATCCACCGGGGAGCTGTTTTTT.